A single sample gave rise to the 28 T cell receptor beta chains below, sequenced in a study of radiation and T cells in renal cell carcinoma. Treatment in this sample: treatment-naive control, cytoreductive nephrectomy. TCRdb's copy holds only in-frame clones and misses some; the assay was immunoSEQ multiplex PCR. In the table there are roughly 10,000 clones, more than 55% of which are singletons. This specimen consisted of tumor tissue, obtained from a patient whose treatment was nephrectomy without radiotherapy. The receptors were sampled from a man aged 35 to 55 with renal cell carcinoma.

This clone was detected only a few times. The chain recombines TRBV30 with TRBJ1-5, with 8 nucleotides matching TRBD1. Trimming cost V 2 bases and J 6 bases; bases outside gene matches: 6. In germline, CDR1 is GTSNPN, CDR2 SVGIG (reference sequence). The CDR3 consists of 14 residues. Here the CDR3 DNA reads TGTGCCTGGAGTATCGGACAGGGCAGTCAGCCCCAGCATTTT. Translated, it gives CAWSIGQGSQPQHF. Filled out from reference TRBV30 and TRBJ1-5, the complete variable domain reads SQTIHQWPATLVQPVGSPLSLECTVEGTSNPNLYWYRQAAGRGLQLLFYSVGIGQISSEVPQNLSASRPQDRQFILSSKKLLLSDSGFYLCAWSIGQGSQPQHFGDGTRLSIL.

The chain recombines TRBV11-3 with TRBJ2-7; 7 nucleotides agree with TRBD1. V was clipped by 5 bases and J by 2 bases; unmatched bases: 3. The CDR3 is 13 amino acids. Germline V gives CDR1 SGHNT, CDR2 YENEEA. For the CDR3, the DNA is TGTGCCAGCAGCCCAGGGGGAGCCTACGAGCAGTACTTC. Amino acid sequence: CASSPGGAYEQYF. The full variable domain, in which reference TRBV11-3 and TRBJ2-7 provide the parts outside the CDR3, is EAGVVQSPRYKIIEKKQPVAFWCNPISGHNTLYWYLQNLGQGPELLIRYENEEAVDDSQLPKDRFSAERLKGVDSTLKIQPAELGDSAVYLCASSPGGAYEQYFGPGTRLTVT.

This clone has more than one count but fewer than ten. This rearrangement joins TRBV4-3 to TRBJ2-1; the match to TRBD2 covers 8 bases. The germline V gene has CDR1 LGHNA and CDR2 YSLEER. This CDR3 has 15 residues. V shed 0 bases and J 2 bases; nucleotides not matched to a gene: 0. The CDR3 region has the DNA TGCGCCAGCAGCCAAGACGGGGGGGCCTACAATGAGCAGTTCTTC. Translation gives CASSQDGGAYNEQFF.

The chain has TRBV10-3 and TRBJ2-1; 8 bases are shared with TRBD2. Trimming removed 4 bases from V and 6 bases from J; junction bases left unmatched: 11. Germline lookup yields CDR1 ENHRY and CDR2 SYGVKD. The CDR3 is 16 residues long. The CDR3 DNA reads TGTGCCATCAGTGGGGAAGCGGGAGTAGAGTCCAATGAGCAGTTCTTC. Residues: CAISGEAGVESNEQFF.

CDR3 sequence (DNA): TGTGCCAGCAGCATAGGTCTAGGGACAGGGGAAGGCTACACCTTC. Residues: CASSIGLGTGEGYTF. V gene TRBV7-8 combines with J gene TRBJ1-2; 10 bases match TRBD1. The CDR3 is 15 amino acids. V dropped 5 bases and J dropped 8; count of bases not matched to a gene: 11. Germline CDR1 is SGHVS and CDR2 is FQNEAQ.

The V call is TRBV7-6, the J call TRBJ2-7; 8 nucleotides align to TRBD2. Germline lookup yields CDR1 SGHVS and CDR2 FNYEAQ. The V and J ends lost 5 bases and 5 bases, in that order; junction bases with no gene match: 8. The CDR3 sequence is 14 residues long. CDR3 DNA sequence: TGTGCCAGCAGCCCACTAGCGGCCCCCGACGAGCAGTACTTC. Residues: CASSPLAAPDEQYF.

This chain connects TRBV5-4 to TRBJ1-1, with a weak D call TRBD1 (5 bases). This CDR3 is 17 amino acids long. Germline values: CDR1 SGHNT, CDR2 YYREEE (reference sequence). V dropped 2 bases and J dropped 1 base, with 18 bases sitting between them. CDR3 sequence (DNA): TGTGCCAGCAGCTTCCGGAATTTGAGGGACGGGAACACTGAAGCTTTCTTT. It yields the protein CASSFRNLRDGNTEAFF.

The chain couples TRBV6-5 to TRBJ1-2; D is ambiguous. CDR1 MNHEY and CDR2 SVGAGI come from the germline V gene. V was cut by 2 bases and J by 8 bases, with 15 bases left in between. The CDR3 has 14 amino acids. For the CDR3, the DNA is TGTGCCAGCAGTTACAAAGATGGGAGCCTCGGCTACACCTTC. Protein: CASSYKDGSLGYTF.

The chain uses TRBV5-6 and TRBJ1-1; the match to TRBD1 covers 7 bases. Germline V gene data show CDR1 as SGHDT and CDR2 as YYEEEE. The length of the CDR3 is 14 residues. Losses at the gene ends were 4 bases for V and 6 bases for J; bases not matched to a gene: 9. The CDR3 region is CASSAVGRGSEAFF. The DNA of the CDR3 is TGTGCCAGCAGCGCCGTGGGCAGGGGGTCTGAAGCTTTCTTT.

V usage is TRBV27 and J usage is TRBJ1-5, with a weak D call TRBD1 (5 bases). The CDR3 totals 16 residues. V was pared by 5 bases and J by 2 bases, with 16 bases between. Germline-derived CDR1 and CDR2 are MNHEY and SMNVEV (reference sequence). DNA for the CDR3: TGTGCCAGCAGTGATTATGATCAGGGCGGCAATCAGCCCCAGCATTTT. Amino acids: CASSDYDQGGNQPQHF.

V gene TRBV29-1 combines with J gene TRBJ2-1, with D hard to call. Trimming removed 4 bases from V and 7 bases from J, with 8 bases in between. The length of the CDR3 is 11 residues. CDR1 is SQVTM and CDR2 is ANQGSEA in the germline V gene. CDR3 residues: CSVGFTNEQFF. DNA for the CDR3: TGCAGCGTTGGCTTCACGAATGAGCAGTTCTTC.

The chain has TRBV5-1 and TRBJ2-1, with 10 bases aligning to TRBD2. Trimming removed 4 bases from V and 9 bases from J; junction bases left unmatched: 13. CDR1 is SGHRS and CDR2 is YFSETQ in the germline V gene. The CDR3 is 16 amino acids. CDR3 protein: CASSPSASGSEGEQFF. The CDR3, as DNA: TGCGCCAGCAGCCCTTCGGCTAGCGGGAGCGAAGGTGAGCAGTTCTTC. The full variable domain, rest sourced from reference TRBV5-1 and TRBJ2-1, is KAGVTQTPRYLIKTRGQQVTLSCSPISGHRSVSWYQQTPGQGLQFLFEYFSETQRNKGNFPGRFSGRQFSNSRSEMNVSTLELGDSALYLCASSPSASGSEGEQFFGPGTRLTVL.

The chain is built from TRBV10-3 and TRBJ2-1; 7 bases line up with TRBD2. The V and J ends lost 1 base and 10 bases, in that order; junction bases with no gene match: 13. The CDR3 loop spans 16 amino acids. CDR1 is ENHRY, CDR2 SYGVKD, per germline. CDR3 coding DNA: TGTGCCATCAGTGAGTTATCCGGGACTACCGGGCGGGAGCAGTTCTTC. Its protein is CAISELSGTTGREQFF.

About this clone itself: At one end, the junction sequence differs from germline, possibly due to a read error. The chain recombines TRBV2 with TRBJ2-3; maybe TRBD2 (6 bases). This CDR3 has 12 residues. The germline gives CDR1 SNHLY, CDR2 FYNNEI. CDR3 DNA sequence: TGTGCCAGCAGCGCAGCGGGCCCCCCGAAGGATTTT. The encoded protein is CASSAAGPPKDF.

V and J are TRBV7-2 and TRBJ1-1; weak D call: TRBD1 (6 bases). V gave up 4 bases and J gave up 7 bases, with 10 bases separating them. CDR1 is SGHTA and CDR2 is FQGNSA in the germline V gene. This CDR3 is built from 12 residues. The CDR3 loop is CASSSQGFEAFF. The CDR3, as DNA: TGTGCCAGCAGCTCACAGGGTTTTGAAGCTTTCTTT.

The chain couples TRBV29-1 to TRBJ2-3, with unresolved D. In germline, CDR1 is SQVTM, CDR2 ANQGSEA. CDR3 length: 14 residues. Trimming pared 3 bases from V and 0 bases from J, leaving 10 bases between. CDR3 sequence (DNA): TGCAGCGTTGAGCCAGATACTAGCACAGATACGCAGTATTTT. It specifies CSVEPDTSTDTQYF.

This sequence joins TRBV19 and TRBJ1-3; D not certain. The CDR3 loop spans 11 amino acids. Germline-derived CDR1 and CDR2 are LNHDA and SQIVND (reference sequence). V was pared by 10 bases and J by 1 base, with 5 bases between. The DNA for the CDR3 is TGTGCCACCGGGTCTGGAAACACCATATATTTT. This encodes CATGSGNTIYF.

This chain links TRBV14 with TRBJ2-1, with 12 positions matching TRBD2. Germline CDR1 reads SGHDN; CDR2 reads FVKESK. This CDR3 has 15 residues. Losses at the gene ends were 7 bases for V and 6 bases for J; bases not matched to a gene: 7. CDR3 in amino acids: CASTPTSGGGNEQFF. In DNA, the CDR3 is TGTGCCAGCACCCCGACTAGCGGGGGTGGCAATGAGCAGTTCTTC.

V is TRBV6-1 and J is TRBJ1-1, with D maybe TRBD1 (5 bases). This CDR3 contains 13 residues. V lost 5 bases and J 1 base, leaving 8 bases between the germline ends. Germline values: CDR1 MNHNS, CDR2 SASEGT. As DNA, the CDR3 is TGTGCCAGCAGTACACAGGAGAACACTGAAGCTTTCTTT. Amino acid sequence: CASSTQENTEAFF.

The chain uses TRBV5-6 and TRBJ2-7, with D possibly being TRBD2 (6 bases). V lost 1 base, J lost 3 bases, and 8 bases lay in between. Germline V gene sequence: CDR1 SGHDT, CDR2 YYEEEE. CDR3 size: 13 residues. For the CDR3, the DNA is TGTGCCAGCAGCTTGTCCGGGGGCTACGAGCAGTACGTC. Protein product: CASSLSGGYEQYV.

This clone was seen just once. The CDR3 nucleotides are TGTGCCAGCAGTGAGTTATGGCAGGGGCCGAAAGCCAATACGCAGTATTTT. It yields the protein CASSELWQGPKANTQYF. The chain is built from TRBV6-1 and TRBJ2-3; D might be TRBD1 (6 bases). In germline, CDR1 is MNHNS, CDR2 SASEGT. Trimming removed 3 bases at V and 7 bases at J, with 23 bases between. The CDR3 totals 17 residues.

The chain couples TRBV28 to TRBJ1-1; no definite D call. Germline values: CDR1 MDHEN, CDR2 SYDVKM. V gave up 3 bases and J gave up 11 bases, with 16 bases separating them. The CDR3 contains 13 residues. The CDR3 reads CASSFSGSQWAFF. The CDR3 DNA is TGTGCCAGCAGTTTTTCTGGTAGCCAATGGGCTTTCTTT.

V is TRBV18 and J is TRBJ2-7; 8 bases are shared with TRBD1. CDR3 length: 12 amino acids. CDR1 is KGHSH, CDR2 LQKENI, per germline. CDR3 DNA sequence: TGTGCCAGCTCACCAGGACAGGGAGTAGCACACGTC. Amino acids: CASSPGQGVAHV.

This chain uses TRBV10-3 with TRBJ2-1; tentative D call: TRBD1 (5 bases). The CDR3 extends over 13 amino acids. Germline lookup yields CDR1 ENHRY and CDR2 SYGVKD. The ends were cut back, 3 bases at V and 8 bases at J, with 11 bases in the middle. DNA of the CDR3: TGTGCCATCAGTGATCAGGGAACGTATGAGCAGTTCTTC. Its protein is CAISDQGTYEQFF.

This clone was picked up a small number of times. The chain has TRBV5-1 and TRBJ2-5; D uncertain. This CDR3 is 14 amino acids long. Germline CDR1 SGHRS, CDR2 YFSETQ. The ends were cut back, 5 bases at V and 5 bases at J, with 16 bases in the middle. This CDR3 is CASRALSSEETQYF. CDR3 coding DNA: TGCGCCAGCAGGGCCCTATCCTCCGAGGAGACCCAGTACTTC.

This chain joins TRBV6-1 and TRBJ1-2; the D is unclear. Germline V gene sequence: CDR1 MNHNS, CDR2 SASEGT. Trimming left V 7 bases short and J 5 bases short, with 11 bases between. The CDR3 is 12 residues long. CDR3 bases: TGTGCCAGCACCAGGACGGAGTATGGCTACACCTTC. This gives the protein CASTRTEYGYTF.

V gene TRBV11-3 combines with J gene TRBJ2-1; 11 nucleotides match TRBD2. The CDR3 consists of 15 residues. The germline gives CDR1 SGHNT, CDR2 YENEEA. J was trimmed by 4 bases and V by 3 bases; bases with no gene match: 2. The CDR3 region is CASSFASGGYNEQFF. The CDR3, as DNA: TGTGCCAGCAGCTTCGCTAGCGGGGGGTACAATGAGCAGTTCTTC.

The chain links TRBV4-2 to TRBJ2-7; 13 nucleotides agree with TRBD2. CDR1 is LGHNA and CDR2 is YNFKEQ in the germline V gene. Trimming cost V 6 bases and J 1 base; bases outside gene matches: 12. CDR3 length equals 18 residues. The CDR3 nucleotides are TGTGCCAGCAGATCACAAGGACTAGCGGGAGCCCCGTCCTACGAGCAGTACTTC. It specifies CASRSQGLAGAPSYEQYF.